This T cell receptor beta chain comes out of a study of T cells in Graves' hyperthyroidism and ophthalmopathy. From RNA transcripts, TCR beta CDR3 regions were amplified. During a first-round RT-PCR of the TCR CDR3, the HTBI primer set was used. TCRdb reanalysed the multiplex PCR reads using MiXCR and keeps one entry per CDR3 protein. This sample has hundreds of thousands of distinct CDR3 sequences, with about a fifth found just once. Uncontrolled infection, other autoimmune disease, pregnancy and lactation each barred patients from inclusion. From 10 ml of fresh peripheral blood, PBMCs were isolated. The CDR3 extends over 15 amino acids. Germline assignment: CDR1 SGHRS and CDR2 YFSETQ. V was clipped by 4 bases and J by 4 bases; unmatched bases: 6.

Sequencing was carried out using blood. The source is a young man with Graves' ophthalmopathy. The chain joins TRBV5-1 to TRBJ2-3; 10 positions match TRBD2. The CDR3 sequence: CASSRAGGVADTQYF. In DNA form, the CDR3 reads TGCGCCAGCAGCCGAGCGGGAGGGGTTGCAGATACGCAGTATTTT.